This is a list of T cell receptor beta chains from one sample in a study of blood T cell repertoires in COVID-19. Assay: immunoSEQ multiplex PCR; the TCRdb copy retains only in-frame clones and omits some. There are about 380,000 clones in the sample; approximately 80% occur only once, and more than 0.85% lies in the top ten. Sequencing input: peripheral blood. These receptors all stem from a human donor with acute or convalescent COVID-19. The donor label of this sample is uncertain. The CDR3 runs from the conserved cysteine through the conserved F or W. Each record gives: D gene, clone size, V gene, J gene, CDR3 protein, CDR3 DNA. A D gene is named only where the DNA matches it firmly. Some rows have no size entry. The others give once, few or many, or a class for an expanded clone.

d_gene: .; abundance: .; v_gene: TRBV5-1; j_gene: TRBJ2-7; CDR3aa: CASSLARDYEQYF; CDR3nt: TGCGCCAGCAGCTTGGCCAGGGACTACGAGCAGTACTTC
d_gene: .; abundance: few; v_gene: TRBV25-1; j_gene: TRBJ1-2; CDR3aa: CASSVTGRGNYGYTF; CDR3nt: TGTGCCAGCAGTGTCACAGGGAGGGGTAACTATGGCTACACCTTC
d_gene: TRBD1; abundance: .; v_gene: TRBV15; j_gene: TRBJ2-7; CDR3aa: CATSMTGTGAYEQYF; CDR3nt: TGTGCCACCAGCATGACCGGGACAGGGGCCTACGAGCAGTACTTC
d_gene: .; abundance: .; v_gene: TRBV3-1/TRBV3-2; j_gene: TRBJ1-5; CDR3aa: CASSRAGNQPQHF; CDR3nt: TGTGCCAGCAGCCGTGCGGGAAATCAGCCCCAGCATTTT
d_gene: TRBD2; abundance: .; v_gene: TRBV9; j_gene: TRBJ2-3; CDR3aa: CASSVWASGGDTQYF; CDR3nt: TGTGCCAGCAGCGTTTGGGCTAGCGGAGGTGATACGCAGTATTTT
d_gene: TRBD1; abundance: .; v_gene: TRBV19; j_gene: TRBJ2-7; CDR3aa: CATSTGSSYEQYF; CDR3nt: TGTGCCACCTCGACAGGGAGCTCCTACGAGCAGTACTTC
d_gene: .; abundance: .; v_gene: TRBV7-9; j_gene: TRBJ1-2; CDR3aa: CASSLGQASNYGYTF; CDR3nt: TGTGCCAGCAGCTTAGGACAGGCTTCTAACTATGGCTACACCTTC
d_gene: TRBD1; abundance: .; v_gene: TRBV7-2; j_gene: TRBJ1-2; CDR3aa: CASSPDRDPHGYTF; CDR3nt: TGTGCCAGCAGCCCGGACAGGGATCCACATGGCTACACCTTC
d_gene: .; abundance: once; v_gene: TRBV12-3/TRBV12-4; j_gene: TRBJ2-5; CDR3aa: CASSFSSQETQYF; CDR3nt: TGTGCCAGCAGCTTTAGCAGCCAAGAGACCCAGTACTTC
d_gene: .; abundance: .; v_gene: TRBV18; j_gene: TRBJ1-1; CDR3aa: CASSPTGLNTEAFF; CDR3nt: TGTGCCAGCTCACCAACAGGATTGAACACTGAAGCTTTCTTT
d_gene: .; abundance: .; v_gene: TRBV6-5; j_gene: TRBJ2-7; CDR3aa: CASGTRGGEQYF; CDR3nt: TGTGCCAGCGGAACTAGGGGGGGCGAGCAGTACTTC
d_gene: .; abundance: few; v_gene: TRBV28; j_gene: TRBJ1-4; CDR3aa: CASSLSAGANEKLFF; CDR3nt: TGTGCCAGCAGTTTATCGGCAGGGGCAAATGAAAAACTGTTTTTT
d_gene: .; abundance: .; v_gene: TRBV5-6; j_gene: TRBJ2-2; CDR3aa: CASSFRTANTGELFF; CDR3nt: TGTGCCAGCAGCTTCAGAACAGCGAACACCGGGGAGCTGTTTTTT
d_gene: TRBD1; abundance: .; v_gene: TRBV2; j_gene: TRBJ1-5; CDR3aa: CASSIGTVGNQPQHF; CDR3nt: TGTGCCAGCAGTATCGGGACAGTAGGAAATCAGCCCCAGCATTTT
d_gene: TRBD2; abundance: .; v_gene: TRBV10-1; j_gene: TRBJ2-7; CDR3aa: CASSERRGSYEQYF; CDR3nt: TGCGCCAGCAGTGAGCGGCGGGGGTCCTACGAGCAGTACTTC
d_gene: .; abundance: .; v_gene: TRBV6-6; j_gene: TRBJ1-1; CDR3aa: CASSLQGNTEAFF; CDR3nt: TGTGCCAGCAGTCTTCAGGGGAACACTGAAGCTTTCTTT
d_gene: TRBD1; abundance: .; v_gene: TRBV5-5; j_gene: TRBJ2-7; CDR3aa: CASSLHVRTGGHYEQYF; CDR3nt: TGTGCCAGCAGCTTACACGTTAGGACAGGGGGCCATTACGAGCAGTACTTC
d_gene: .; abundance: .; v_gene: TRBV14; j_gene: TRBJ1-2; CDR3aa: CASSQAAGGYTF; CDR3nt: TGTGCCAGCAGCCAAGCCGCAGGTGGCTACACCTTC
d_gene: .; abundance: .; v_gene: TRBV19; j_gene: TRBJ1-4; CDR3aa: CASSRQVRNEKLFF; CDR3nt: TGTGCCAGTAGCAGACAGGTCCGTAATGAAAAACTGTTTTTT